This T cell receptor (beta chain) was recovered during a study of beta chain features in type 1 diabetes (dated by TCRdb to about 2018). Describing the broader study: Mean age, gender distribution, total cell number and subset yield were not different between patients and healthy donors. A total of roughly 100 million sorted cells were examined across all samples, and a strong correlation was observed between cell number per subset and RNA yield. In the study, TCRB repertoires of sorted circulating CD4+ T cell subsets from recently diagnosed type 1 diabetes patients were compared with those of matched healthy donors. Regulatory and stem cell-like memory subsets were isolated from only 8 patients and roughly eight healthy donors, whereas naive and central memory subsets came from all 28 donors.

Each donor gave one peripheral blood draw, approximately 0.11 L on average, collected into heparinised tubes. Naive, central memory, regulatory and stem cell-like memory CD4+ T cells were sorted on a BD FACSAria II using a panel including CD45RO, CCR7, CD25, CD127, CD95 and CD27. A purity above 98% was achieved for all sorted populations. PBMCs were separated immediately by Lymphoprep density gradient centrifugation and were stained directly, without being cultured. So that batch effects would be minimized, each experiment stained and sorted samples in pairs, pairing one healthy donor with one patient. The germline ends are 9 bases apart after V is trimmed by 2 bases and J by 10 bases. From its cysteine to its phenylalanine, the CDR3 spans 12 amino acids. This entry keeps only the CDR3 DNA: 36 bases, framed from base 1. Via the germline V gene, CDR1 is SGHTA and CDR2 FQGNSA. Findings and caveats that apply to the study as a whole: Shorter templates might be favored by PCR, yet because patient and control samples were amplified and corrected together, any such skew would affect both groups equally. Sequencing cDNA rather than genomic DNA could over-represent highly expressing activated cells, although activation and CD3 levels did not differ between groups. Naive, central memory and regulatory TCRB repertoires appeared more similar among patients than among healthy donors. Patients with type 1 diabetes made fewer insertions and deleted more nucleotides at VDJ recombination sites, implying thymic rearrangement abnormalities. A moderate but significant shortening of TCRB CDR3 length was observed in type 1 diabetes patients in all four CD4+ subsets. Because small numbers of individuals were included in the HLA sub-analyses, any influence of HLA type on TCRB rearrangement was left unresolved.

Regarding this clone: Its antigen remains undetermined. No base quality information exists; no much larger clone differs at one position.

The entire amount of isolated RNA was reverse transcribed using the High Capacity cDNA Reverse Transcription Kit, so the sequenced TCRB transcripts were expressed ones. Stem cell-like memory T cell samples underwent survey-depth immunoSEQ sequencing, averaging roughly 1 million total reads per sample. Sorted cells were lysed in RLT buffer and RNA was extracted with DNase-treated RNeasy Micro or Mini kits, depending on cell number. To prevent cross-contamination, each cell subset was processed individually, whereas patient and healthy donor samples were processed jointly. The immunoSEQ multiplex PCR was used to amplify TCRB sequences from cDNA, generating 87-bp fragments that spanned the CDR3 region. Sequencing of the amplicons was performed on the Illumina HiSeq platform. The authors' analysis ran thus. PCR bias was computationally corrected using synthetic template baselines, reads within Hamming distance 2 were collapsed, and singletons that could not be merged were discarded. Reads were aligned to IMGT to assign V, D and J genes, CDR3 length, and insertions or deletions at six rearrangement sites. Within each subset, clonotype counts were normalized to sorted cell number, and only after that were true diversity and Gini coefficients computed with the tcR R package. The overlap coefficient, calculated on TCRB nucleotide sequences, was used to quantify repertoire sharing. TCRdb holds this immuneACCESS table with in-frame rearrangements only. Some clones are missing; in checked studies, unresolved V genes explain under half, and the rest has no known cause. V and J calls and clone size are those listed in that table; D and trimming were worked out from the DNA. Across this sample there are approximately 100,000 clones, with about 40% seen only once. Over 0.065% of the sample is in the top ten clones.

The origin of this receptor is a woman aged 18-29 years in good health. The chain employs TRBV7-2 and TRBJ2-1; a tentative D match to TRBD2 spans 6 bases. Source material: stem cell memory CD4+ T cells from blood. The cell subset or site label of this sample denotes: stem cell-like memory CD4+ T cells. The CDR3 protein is CASSLSGLEQFF. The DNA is TGTGCCAGCAGCTTAAGTGGACTAGAGCAGTTCTTC. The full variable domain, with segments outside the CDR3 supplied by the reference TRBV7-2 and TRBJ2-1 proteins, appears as GAGVSQSPSNKVTEKGKDVELRCDPISGHTALYWYRQSLGQGLEFLIYFQGNSAPDKSGLPSDRFSAERTGGSVSTLTIQRTQQEDSAVYLCASSLSGLEQFFGPGTRLTVL.